The clone carrying this T cell receptor (beta chain) was seen repeatedly, ten times or more. This entry belongs to a study of T cells after yellow fever vaccination. Losses at the gene ends were 4 bases for V and 3 bases for J; bases not matched to a gene: 12. This CDR3 is built from 16 residues. Germline V lookup: CDR1 SGHRS, CDR2 YFSETQ. Using its own MiXCR run on the 5' RACE reads, TCRdb lists one record per CDR3 protein. The sample carries hundreds of thousands of distinct CDR3 sequences, roughly 4% recorded once. The starting material was PBMCs, obtained on the day of the yellow fever booster vaccination. The chain links TRBV5-1 to TRBJ1-1; 7 bases match TRBD1. This clonotype originated in a man between 18 and 29 years old who received the YFV17D yellow fever vaccine. The CDR3 coding sequence is TGCGCCAGCAGCGGCGACAGGGTAGGGGAGGACACTGAAGCTTTCTTT. This sequence encodes CASSGDRVGEDTEAFF.